These 16 T cell receptor beta chains share one sample of origin, sequenced in a study of blood T cell repertoires in COVID-19. Method: immunoSEQ multiplex PCR; TCRdb's copy keeps in-frame clones and lacks some. The sample includes around 150,000 clones, approximately 84% of them seen just once. Sequences were obtained from peripheral blood. The receptors here all came from a woman of 80 years or more with acute or convalescent COVID-19.

J is TRBJ1-4 and V is TRBV20-1; TRBD1 might be the D (6 bases). Germline CDR1 reads DFQATT; CDR2 reads SNEGSKA (reference sequence). There are 11 residues in the CDR3. V lost 2 bases and J lost 14, with 12 bases in between. For the CDR3, the DNA is TGCAGTGCTAGAAAGGGGGTGAGGCTGTTTTTT. Amino acids: CSARKGVRLFF.

The CDR3 DNA reads TGTGCCAGCAGCGTAGCTGGGGCGGGAGGGCCCGCTGAGCAGTTCTTC. Translating it yields CASSVAGAGGPAEQFF. This rearrangement joins TRBV9 to TRBJ2-1, with 9 nucleotides matching TRBD2. The CDR3 covers 16 residues. CDR1 and CDR2 (germline): SGDLS, YYNGEE. The V segment lost 0 bases and the J segment 9 bases; nucleotides outside the gene matches: 10. Variable domain in full (rest from reference TRBV9 and TRBJ2-1): DSGVTQTPKHLITATGQRVTLRCSPRSGDLSVYWYQQSLDQGLQFLIQYYNGEERAKGNILERFSAQQFPDLHSELNLSSLELGDSALYFCASSVAGAGGPAEQFFGPGTRLTVL.

V usage is TRBV7-9 and J usage is TRBJ2-3; D gene uncertain. V lost 3 bases and J lost 2, with 9 bases in between. Germline loops: CDR1 SEHNR, CDR2 FQNEAQ (reference sequence). The CDR3 totals 14 residues. CDR3: CASSFGLHTDTQYF. Written as DNA, the CDR3 is TGTGCCAGCAGCTTCGGTCTCCACACAGATACGCAGTATTTT.

This rearrangement joins TRBV5-1 to TRBJ2-7; 7 nucleotides align to TRBD1. The germline gives CDR1 SGHRS, CDR2 YFSETQ. V shed 5 bases, J shed 7 bases, and the junction held 18 bases outside the gene matches. The CDR3 consists of 16 residues. CDR3 DNA sequence: TGCGCCAGCAGGCCCCGGACAGGAGCCAACATCGGGGAGCAGTACTTC. This gives the protein CASRPRTGANIGEQYF.

The table lists this clone with a count of one. The chain couples TRBV5-1 to TRBJ1-1; D not resolved. The CDR3 loop spans 15 amino acids. Per the germline V gene, CDR1 is SGHRS and CDR2 is YFSETQ. With 1 base removed from V and 0 bases from J, the gap between germline ends came to 10 bases. CDR3 region: CASSLMRGMNTEAFF. The CDR3 nucleotides are TGCGCCAGCAGCTTGATGCGGGGAATGAACACTGAAGCTTTCTTT. The full variable domain, completed using reference TRBV5-1 and TRBJ1-1, is KAGVTQTPRYLIKTRGQQVTLSCSPISGHRSVSWYQQTPGQGLQFLFEYFSETQRNKGNFPGRFSGRQFSNSRSEMNVSTLELGDSALYLCASSLMRGMNTEAFFGQGTRLTVV.

The chain employs TRBV2 and TRBJ2-1; TRBD1 is a possible D gene (6 bases). Trimming removed 4 bases from V and 0 bases from J, with 19 bases in between. Looked up from germline, CDR1 is SNHLY and CDR2 is FYNNEI. The CDR3 covers 18 residues. The CDR3 loop is CASSGPRGYISSYNEQFF. The CDR3 DNA reads TGTGCCAGCAGTGGACCAAGGGGGTACATAAGCTCCTACAATGAGCAGTTCTTC.

The chain joins TRBV11-2 to TRBJ2-7, with D unresolved. Germline assignment: CDR1 SGHAT and CDR2 FQNNGV. Between the trimmed V and J ends, which lost 2 bases and 3 bases, there was a span of 5 bases. The CDR3 sequence is 12 residues long. CDR3 residues: CASSLKRYEQYF. CDR3 coding DNA: TGTGCCAGCAGCTTAAAGCGCTACGAGCAGTACTTC. Together with reference TRBV11-2 and TRBJ2-7, the CDR3 gives the full variable domain: EAGVAQSPRYKIIEKRQSVAFWCNPISGHATLYWYQQILGQGPKLLIQFQNNGVVDDSQLPKDRFSAERLKGVDSTLKIQPAKLEDSAVYLCASSLKRYEQYFGPGTRLTVT.

This clone has more than one count but fewer than ten. The chain links TRBV14 to TRBJ1-1; D not resolved. Germline CDR1 SGHDN, CDR2 FVKESK. Trimming left V 5 bases short and J 0 bases short, with 34 bases between. The CDR3 totals 22 residues. The CDR3 sequence is CASSDPEMDRMRYSRLNTEAFF. CDR3 sequence (DNA): TGTGCCAGCAGCGACCCAGAAATGGATAGAATGAGATACAGTCGGCTGAACACTGAAGCTTTCTTT.

V usage is TRBV7-2 and J usage is TRBJ2-3; D uncertain. The germline V gene has CDR1 SGHTA and CDR2 FQGNSA. V was clipped by 0 bases and J by 2 bases, with 12 bases between them. The CDR3 loop spans 16 amino acids. CDR3 loop: CASSLALVVATDTQYF. CDR3 coding DNA: TGTGCCAGCAGCTTAGCGCTTGTGGTGGCCACAGATACGCAGTATTTT.

V usage is TRBV30 and J usage is TRBJ1-5, with D possibly TRBD1 on 5 matching bases. V dropped 3 bases and J dropped 8 bases, with 11 bases sitting between them. Germline-derived CDR1 and CDR2 are GTSNPN and SVGIG (reference sequence). This CDR3 contains 12 residues. This CDR3 reads CAWSQGKKPQHF. CDR3 coding DNA: TGTGCCTGGAGCCAGGGAAAAAAGCCCCAGCATTTT.

CDR3 residues: CASSFARAGVTDTQYF. The CDR3 nucleotides are TGCGCCAGCAGCTTCGCCAGAGCGGGAGTTACAGATACGCAGTATTTT. This chain connects TRBV5-1 to TRBJ2-3; 8 bases match TRBD2. The V gene's germline CDR1 is SGHRS and CDR2 YFSETQ. With V trimmed by 2 bases and J by 3 bases, 8 bases remained unmatched. CDR3 length: 16 residues.

The CDR3 loop reads CASRAGGPGANVLTF. As DNA, the CDR3 is TGTGCCTCCCGGGCAGGGGGCCCTGGGGCCAACGTCCTGACTTTC. The chain recombines TRBV30 with TRBJ2-6, with 8 bases fitting TRBD1. This CDR3 has 15 residues. CDR1 GTSNPN and CDR2 SVGIG come from the germline V gene (reference sequence). Trimming cost V 7 bases and J 2 bases; bases outside gene matches: 7. The full variable domain, rest sourced from reference TRBV30 and TRBJ2-6, is SQTIHQWPATLVQPVGSPLSLECTVEGTSNPNLYWYRQAAGRGLQLLFYSVGIGQISSEVPQNLSASRPQDRQFILSSKKLLLSDSGFYLCASRAGGPGANVLTFGAGSRLTVL.

This clone was counted between two and nine times. The rearrangement joins TRBV10-3 to TRBJ2-1; D is undetermined. CDR1 and CDR2 from the germline V gene are ENHRY and SYGVKD. This CDR3 has 11 amino acids. V was cut by 4 bases and J by 5 bases, with 3 bases left in between. In nucleotides, the CDR3 is TGTGCCATCAGTGTCGACAATGAGCAGTTCTTC. Residues: CAISVDNEQFF.

This clone has just one count. The chain recombines TRBV5-1 with TRBJ2-1; TRBD2 is a possible D gene (6 bases). CDR1 and CDR2 from the germline V gene are SGHRS and YFSETQ. The CDR3 has 14 amino acids. The germline V and J ends were trimmed by 0 bases and 8 bases, with 12 bases remaining between them. Here the CDR3 DNA reads TGCGCCAGCAGCTTGGCTAGAGGGGAGGATGAGCAGTTCTTC. Amino acid sequence: CASSLARGEDEQFF. The whole variable domain, filled in from reference TRBV5-1 and TRBJ2-1, reads KAGVTQTPRYLIKTRGQQVTLSCSPISGHRSVSWYQQTPGQGLQFLFEYFSETQRNKGNFPGRFSGRQFSNSRSEMNVSTLELGDSALYLCASSLARGEDEQFFGPGTRLTVL.

The chain recombines TRBV13 with TRBJ2-7; 7 bases fit TRBD1. The CDR3 spans 13 residues. The V and J ends lost 3 bases and 2 bases, in that order; junction bases with no gene match: 1. Germline-derived CDR1 and CDR2 are PRHDT and FYEKMQ (reference sequence). CDR3 coding DNA: TGTGCCAGCAGCTTGGGGACAGCCTACGAGCAGTACTTC. It specifies CASSLGTAYEQYF.

This chain uses TRBV6-1 with TRBJ2-7, with D possibly TRBD2 on 5 matching bases. Germline V gene lookup returns CDR1 MNHNS and CDR2 SASEGT. Between the trimmed V and J ends, which lost 5 bases and 5 bases, there was a span of 13 bases. The CDR3 has 13 residues. The CDR3 loop reads CASSSSTGDEQYF. DNA for the CDR3: TGTGCCAGCAGTTCATCCACCGGGGACGAGCAGTACTTC.